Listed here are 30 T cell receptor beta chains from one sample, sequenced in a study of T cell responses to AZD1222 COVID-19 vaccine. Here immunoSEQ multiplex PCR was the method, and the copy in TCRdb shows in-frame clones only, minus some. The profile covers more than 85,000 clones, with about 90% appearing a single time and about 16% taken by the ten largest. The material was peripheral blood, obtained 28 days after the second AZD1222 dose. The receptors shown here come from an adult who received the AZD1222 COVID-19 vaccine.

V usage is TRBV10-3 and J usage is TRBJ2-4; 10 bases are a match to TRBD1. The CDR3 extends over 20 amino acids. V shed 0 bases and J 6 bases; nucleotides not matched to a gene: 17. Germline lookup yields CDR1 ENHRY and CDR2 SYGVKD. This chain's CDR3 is CAISESFLGGTGDRRNIQYF. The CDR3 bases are TGTGCCATCAGTGAGTCCTTCTTAGGTGGGACAGGGGATCGGCGAAACATTCAGTACTTC.

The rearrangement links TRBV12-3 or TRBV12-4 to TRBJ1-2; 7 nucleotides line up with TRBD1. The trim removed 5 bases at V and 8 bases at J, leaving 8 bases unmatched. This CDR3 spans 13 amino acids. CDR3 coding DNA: TGTGCCAGCAGTCTCGGAACAGGGGAAGGCTACACCTTC. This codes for CASSLGTGEGYTF.

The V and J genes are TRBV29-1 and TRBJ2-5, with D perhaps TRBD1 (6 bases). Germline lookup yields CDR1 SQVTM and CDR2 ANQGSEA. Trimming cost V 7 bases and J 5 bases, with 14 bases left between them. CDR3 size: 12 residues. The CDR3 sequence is CSARTASETQYF. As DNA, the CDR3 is TGCAGCGCTCGGACAGCCTCTGAGACCCAGTACTTC.

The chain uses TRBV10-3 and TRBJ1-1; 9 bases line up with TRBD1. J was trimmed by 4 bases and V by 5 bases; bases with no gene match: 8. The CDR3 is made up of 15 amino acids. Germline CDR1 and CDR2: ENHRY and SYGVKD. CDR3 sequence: CAISPNRDRVTEAFF. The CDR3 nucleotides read TGTGCCATCAGTCCTAACCGGGACAGGGTCACTGAAGCTTTCTTT.

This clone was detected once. CDR3 nucleotides: TGTGCCAGCAGTTTAGGACTAGCGGGAGGGTATGAGCAGTTCTTC. Translation gives CASSLGLAGGYEQFF. V is TRBV27 and J is TRBJ2-1, with 15 positions matching TRBD2. Trimming took 2 bases from V and 8 from J; bases not matched to a gene: 1. The CDR3 covers 15 residues. CDR1 and CDR2 (germline): MNHEY, SMNVEV (reference sequence).

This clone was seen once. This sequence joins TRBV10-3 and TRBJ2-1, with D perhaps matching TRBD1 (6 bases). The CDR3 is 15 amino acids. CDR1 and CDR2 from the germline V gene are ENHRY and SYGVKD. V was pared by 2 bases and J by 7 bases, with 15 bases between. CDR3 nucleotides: TGTGCCATCAGTGAGGGAACCGGGACAACAAATGAGCAGTTCTTC. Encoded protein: CAISEGTGTTNEQFF.

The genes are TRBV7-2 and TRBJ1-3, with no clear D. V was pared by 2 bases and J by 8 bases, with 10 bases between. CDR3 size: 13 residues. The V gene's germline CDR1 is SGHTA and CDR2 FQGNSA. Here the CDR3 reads CASSLRAWDTIYF. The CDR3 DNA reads TGTGCCAGCAGCTTAAGGGCTTGGGACACCATATATTTT.

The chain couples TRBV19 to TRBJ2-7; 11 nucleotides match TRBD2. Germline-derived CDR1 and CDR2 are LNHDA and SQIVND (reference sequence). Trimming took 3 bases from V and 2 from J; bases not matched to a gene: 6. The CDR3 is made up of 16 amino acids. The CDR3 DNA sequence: TGTGCCAGTAGTATCCTAGCGGGGGGCTCTACCTACGAGCAGTACTTC. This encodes CASSILAGGSTYEQYF.

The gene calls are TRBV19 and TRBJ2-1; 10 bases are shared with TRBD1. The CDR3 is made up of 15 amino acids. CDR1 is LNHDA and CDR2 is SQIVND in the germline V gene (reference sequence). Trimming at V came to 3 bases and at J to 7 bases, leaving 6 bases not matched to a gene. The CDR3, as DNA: TGTGCCAGTAGTATCCAGACAGGGGGCAGGAATGAGCAGTTCTTC. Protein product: CASSIQTGGRNEQFF. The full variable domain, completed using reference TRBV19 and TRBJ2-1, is DGGITQSPKYLFRKEGQNVTLSCEQNLNHDAMYWYRQDPGQGLRLIYYSQIVNDFQKGDIAEGYSVSREKKESFPLTVTSAQKNPTAFYLCASSIQTGGRNEQFFGPGTRLTVL.

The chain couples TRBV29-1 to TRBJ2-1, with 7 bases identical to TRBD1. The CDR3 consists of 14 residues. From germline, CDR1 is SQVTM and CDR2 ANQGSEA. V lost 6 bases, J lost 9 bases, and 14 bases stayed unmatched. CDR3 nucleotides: TGCAGCGTGGGGCGAAGATCGGACAGGATTGAGCAGTTCTTC. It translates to CSVGRRSDRIEQFF.

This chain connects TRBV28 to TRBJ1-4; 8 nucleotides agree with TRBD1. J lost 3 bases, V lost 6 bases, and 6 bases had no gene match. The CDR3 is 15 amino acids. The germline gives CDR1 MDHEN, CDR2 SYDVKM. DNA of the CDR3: TGTGCCAGCAGGCAACAGGGGGAGGCTAATGAAAAACTGTTTTTT. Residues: CASRQQGEANEKLFF.

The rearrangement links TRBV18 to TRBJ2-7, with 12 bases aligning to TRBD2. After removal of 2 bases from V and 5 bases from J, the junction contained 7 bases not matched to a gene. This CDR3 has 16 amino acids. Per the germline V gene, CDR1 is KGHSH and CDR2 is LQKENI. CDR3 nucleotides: TGTGCCAGCTCACCAGCTAGCGGGGGGGGCTATGACGAGCAGTACTTC. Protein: CASSPASGGGYDEQYF.

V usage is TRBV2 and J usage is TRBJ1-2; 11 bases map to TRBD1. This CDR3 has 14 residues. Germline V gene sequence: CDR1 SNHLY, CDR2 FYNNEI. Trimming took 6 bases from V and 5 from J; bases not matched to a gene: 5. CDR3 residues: CASRSGTGGYGYTF. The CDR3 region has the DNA TGTGCCAGCAGGAGCGGGACAGGGGGTTATGGCTACACCTTC.

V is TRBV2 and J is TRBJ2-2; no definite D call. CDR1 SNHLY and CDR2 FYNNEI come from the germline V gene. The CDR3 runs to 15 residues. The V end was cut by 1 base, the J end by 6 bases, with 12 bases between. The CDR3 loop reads CASSEVQPGSGELFF. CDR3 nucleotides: TGTGCCAGCAGTGAAGTCCAGCCCGGATCCGGGGAGCTGTTTTTT.

For the CDR3, the DNA is TGTGCCAAACCCGGACAGGTCTTGAACACCGGGGAGCTGTTTTTT. It specifies CAKPGQVLNTGELFF. V is TRBV10-3 and J is TRBJ2-2; 7 bases fit TRBD1. V was clipped by 10 bases and J by 1 base; unmatched bases: 9. The CDR3 has 15 residues. Germline-derived CDR1 and CDR2 are ENHRY and SYGVKD.

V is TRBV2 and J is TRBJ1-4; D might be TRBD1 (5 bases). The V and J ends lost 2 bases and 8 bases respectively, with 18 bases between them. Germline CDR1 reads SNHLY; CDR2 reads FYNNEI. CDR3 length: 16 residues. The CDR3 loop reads CASSETRGGGEEKLFF. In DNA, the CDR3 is TGTGCCAGCAGTGAAACCCGCGGGGGGGGAGAAGAAAAACTGTTTTTT.

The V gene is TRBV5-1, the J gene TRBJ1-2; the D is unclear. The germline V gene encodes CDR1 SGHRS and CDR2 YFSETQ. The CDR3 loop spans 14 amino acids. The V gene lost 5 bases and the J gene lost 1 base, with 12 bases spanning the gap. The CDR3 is CASSETAHNYGYTF. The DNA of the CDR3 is TGCGCCAGCAGTGAAACAGCGCATAACTATGGCTACACCTTC.

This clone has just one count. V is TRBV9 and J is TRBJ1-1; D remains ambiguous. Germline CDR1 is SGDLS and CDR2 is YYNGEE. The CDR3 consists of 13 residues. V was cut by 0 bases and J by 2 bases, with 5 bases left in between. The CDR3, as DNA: TGTGCCAGCAGCGTAGCAACCAACACTGAAGCTTTCTTT. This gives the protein CASSVATNTEAFF.

CDR3 bases: TGTGCCTGGAGGGCTCGGGGGGGAAACACTGAAGCTTTCTTT. Translating it yields CAWRARGGNTEAFF. The chain combines TRBV30 with TRBJ1-1; a possible D gene is TRBD1 (5 bases). Trimming removed 3 bases from V and 2 bases from J, with 13 bases in between. CDR1 and CDR2 (germline): GTSNPN, SVGIG (reference sequence). The CDR3 totals 14 residues.

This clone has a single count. The CDR3 loop is CASSVGQEIYGYTF. The CDR3 nucleotides are TGTGCCAGCAGCGTAGGCCAGGAGATATATGGCTACACCTTC. The chain carries TRBV9 and TRBJ1-2; D is undetermined. The V gene's germline CDR1 is SGDLS and CDR2 YYNGEE. V lost 0 bases and J lost 5, with 11 bases in between. The CDR3 is 14 residues long.

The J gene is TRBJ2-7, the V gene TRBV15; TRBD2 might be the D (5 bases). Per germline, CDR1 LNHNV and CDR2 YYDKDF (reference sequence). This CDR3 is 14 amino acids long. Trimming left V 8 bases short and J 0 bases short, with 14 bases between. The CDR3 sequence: CATLSTRGSYEQYF. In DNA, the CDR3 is TGTGCCACCCTCTCCACCCGGGGCTCCTACGAGCAGTACTTC.

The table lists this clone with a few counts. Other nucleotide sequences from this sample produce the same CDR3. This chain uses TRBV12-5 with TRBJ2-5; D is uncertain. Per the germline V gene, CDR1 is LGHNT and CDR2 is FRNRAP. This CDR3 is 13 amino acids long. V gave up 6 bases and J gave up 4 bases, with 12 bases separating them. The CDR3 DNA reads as TGTGCTAGTGGCCGTGAACCAGGAGAGACCCAGTACTTC. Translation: CASGREPGETQYF.

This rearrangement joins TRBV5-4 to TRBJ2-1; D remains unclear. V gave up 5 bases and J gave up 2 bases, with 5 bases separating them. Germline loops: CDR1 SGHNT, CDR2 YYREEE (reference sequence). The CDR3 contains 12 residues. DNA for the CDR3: TGTGCCAGCAGTATCACCTACAATGAGCAGTTCTTC. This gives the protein CASSITYNEQFF.

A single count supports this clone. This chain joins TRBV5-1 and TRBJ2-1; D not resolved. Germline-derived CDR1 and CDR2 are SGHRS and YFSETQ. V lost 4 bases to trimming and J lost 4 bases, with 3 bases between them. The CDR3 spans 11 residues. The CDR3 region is CASSQYNEQFF. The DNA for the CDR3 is TGCGCCAGCAGCCAATACAATGAGCAGTTCTTC. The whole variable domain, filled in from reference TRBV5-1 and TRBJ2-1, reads KAGVTQTPRYLIKTRGQQVTLSCSPISGHRSVSWYQQTPGQGLQFLFEYFSETQRNKGNFPGRFSGRQFSNSRSEMNVSTLELGDSALYLCASSQYNEQFFGPGTRLTVL.

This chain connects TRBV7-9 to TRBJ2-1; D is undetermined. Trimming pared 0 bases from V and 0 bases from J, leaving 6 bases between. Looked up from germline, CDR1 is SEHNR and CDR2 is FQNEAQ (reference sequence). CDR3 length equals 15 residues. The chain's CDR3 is CASSLAVSSYNEQFF. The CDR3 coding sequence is TGTGCCAGCAGCTTAGCGGTCAGCTCCTACAATGAGCAGTTCTTC.

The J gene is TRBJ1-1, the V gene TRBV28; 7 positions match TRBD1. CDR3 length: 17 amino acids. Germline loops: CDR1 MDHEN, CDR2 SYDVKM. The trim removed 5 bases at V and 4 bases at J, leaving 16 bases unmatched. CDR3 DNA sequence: TGTGCCAGCAGTCCACCTTTCCCTGACAGGGCTAGCACTGAAGCTTTCTTT. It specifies CASSPPFPDRASTEAFF. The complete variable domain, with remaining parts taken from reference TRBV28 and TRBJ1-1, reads DVKVTQSSRYLVKRTGEKVFLECVQDMDHENMFWYRQDPGLGLRLIYFSYDVKMKEKGDIPEGYSVSREKKERFSLILESASTNQTSMYLCASSPPFPDRASTEAFFGQGTRLTVV.

The CDR3 protein is CASSLGRDYYEQYF. In DNA, the CDR3 is TGTGCCAGCAGCTTAGGGCGGGACTACTACGAGCAGTACTTC. The V gene is TRBV7-2, the J gene TRBJ2-7; 7 bases are shared with TRBD2. Per the germline V gene, CDR1 is SGHTA and CDR2 is FQGNSA. J gave up 3 bases and V 1 base, and 3 bases lay outside the gene matches. This CDR3 has 14 amino acids.

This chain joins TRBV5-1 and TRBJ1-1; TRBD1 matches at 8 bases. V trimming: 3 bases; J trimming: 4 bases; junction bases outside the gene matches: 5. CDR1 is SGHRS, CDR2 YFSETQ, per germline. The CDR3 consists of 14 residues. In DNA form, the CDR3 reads TGCGCCAGCAGCTCCACAACAGGGGGCACTGAAGCTTTCTTT. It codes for CASSSTTGGTEAFF. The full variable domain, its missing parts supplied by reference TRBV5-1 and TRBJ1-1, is KAGVTQTPRYLIKTRGQQVTLSCSPISGHRSVSWYQQTPGQGLQFLFEYFSETQRNKGNFPGRFSGRQFSNSRSEMNVSTLELGDSALYLCASSSTTGGTEAFFGQGTRLTVV.

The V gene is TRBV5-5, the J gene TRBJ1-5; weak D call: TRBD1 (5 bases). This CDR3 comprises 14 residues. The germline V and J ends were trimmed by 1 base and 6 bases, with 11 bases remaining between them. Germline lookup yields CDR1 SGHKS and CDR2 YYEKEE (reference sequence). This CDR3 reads CASSLRQGGQPQHF. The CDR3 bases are TGTGCCAGCAGCTTGAGGCAGGGAGGTCAGCCCCAGCATTTT.

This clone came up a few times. CDR3 DNA: TGTGCTAGTGGTCTCGATTCTCGGACTTATGGCTACACCTTC. Translation: CASGLDSRTYGYTF. The gene calls are TRBV12-5 and TRBJ1-2; D is ambiguous. The germline V and J ends were trimmed by 5 bases and 5 bases, with 15 bases remaining between them. CDR3 length equals 14 residues. Germline CDR1 and CDR2: LGHNT and FRNRAP.